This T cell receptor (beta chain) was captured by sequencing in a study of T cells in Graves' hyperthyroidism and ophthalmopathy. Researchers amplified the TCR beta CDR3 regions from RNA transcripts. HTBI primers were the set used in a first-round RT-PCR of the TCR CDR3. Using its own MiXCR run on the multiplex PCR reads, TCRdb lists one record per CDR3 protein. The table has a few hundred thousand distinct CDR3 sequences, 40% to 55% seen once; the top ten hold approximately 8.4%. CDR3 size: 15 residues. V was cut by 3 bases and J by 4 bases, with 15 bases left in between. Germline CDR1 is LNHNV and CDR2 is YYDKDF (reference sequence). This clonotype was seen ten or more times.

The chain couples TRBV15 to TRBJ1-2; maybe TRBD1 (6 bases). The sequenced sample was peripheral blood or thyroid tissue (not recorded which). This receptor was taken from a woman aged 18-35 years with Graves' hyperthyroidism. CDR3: CATSSRDTNGYGYTF. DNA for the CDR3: TGTGCCACCAGCAGCCGGGACACCAACGGCTATGGCTACACCTTC.